This T cell receptor (beta chain) was identified in a study of T cells in Graves' hyperthyroidism and ophthalmopathy. Broader study findings: Among thyroid clonotypes expanded above 0.001, most also appeared in blood. In validation, the model predicted ophthalmopathy. These predictions came a median approximately 6.5 months before onset. A 13 V-J model separated ophthalmopathy from stable hyperthyroidism.

Researchers took RNA transcripts and amplified the TCR beta CDR3 regions from them. HTBI primers were used for first-round RT-PCR of the TCR CDR3. TCRdb fed the multiplex PCR reads into MiXCR, producing one record per CDR3 protein. The table lists about 600,000 distinct CDR3 sequences, 13% to 15% of them singletons, with under 15% in the top ten. Lactation, pregnancy, other autoimmune disease or uncontrolled infection excluded patients. Note on this clonotype: What it binds is unknown. Only one base separates this from a far larger clonotype, so it likely reflects a read error.

Trimming left V 4 bases short and J 5 bases short, with 5 bases between. The V gene's germline CDR1 is MDHEN and CDR2 SYDVKM. CDR3 length equals 11 residues. The sequenced sample consisted of blood. This receptor was obtained from a woman aged 45-65 years with Graves' ophthalmopathy. The chain joins TRBV28 to TRBJ2-5; D gene ambiguous. The CDR3 is CASSSVETQYF. CDR3 DNA sequence: TGTGCCAGCAGTTCAGTGGAGACCCAGTACTTC.